This passage covers 14 T cell receptor beta chains from one sample sequenced in a study of blood T cell repertoires in COVID-19. Profiled with immunoSEQ multiplex PCR; TCRdb holds only in-frame clones, not every one. Of 130,000 or so clones listed, about four fifths are singletons. The sample consisted of peripheral blood. The receptors shown here come from a woman aged 55-69 years with acute or convalescent COVID-19.

The V gene is TRBV6-5, the J gene TRBJ2-3, with a weak D call TRBD1 (6 bases). The length of the CDR3 is 13 residues. The germline CDR1 and CDR2 sequences are MNHEY and SVGAGI. V lost 9 bases, J lost 0 bases, and 10 bases lay in between. In DNA form, the CDR3 reads TGTGCCAGTAGGGACATCAGCACAGATACGCAGTATTTT. Its protein is CASRDISTDTQYF.

In this sample, this clone turned up once. The genes are TRBV27 and TRBJ2-6; no reliable D call. The V end was cut by 6 bases, the J end by 0 bases, with 9 bases between. There are 15 residues in the CDR3. CDR1 is MNHEY and CDR2 is SMNVEV in the germline V gene (reference sequence). The DNA for the CDR3 is TGTGCCAGCAGCCCTCTCGGCTCTGGGGCCAACGTCCTGACTTTC. Its protein is CASSPLGSGANVLTF.

This sequence joins TRBV30 and TRBJ1-6; D possibly corresponds to TRBD1 (6 bases). Germline-derived CDR1 and CDR2 are GTSNPN and SVGIG (reference sequence). This CDR3 contains 13 residues. Trimming removed 7 bases at V and 5 bases at J, with 12 bases between. The DNA for the CDR3 is TGTGCCTCCGAGGGACAAAATAATTCACCCCTCCACTTT. This translates into CASEGQNNSPLHF.

The rearrangement links TRBV6-1 to TRBJ2-4; tentatively, D is TRBD1 (5 bases). V lost 3 bases, J lost 0 bases, and 9 bases lay in between. The germline gives CDR1 MNHNS, CDR2 SASEGT. This CDR3 is 15 amino acids long. For the CDR3, the DNA is TGTGCCAGCAGTGACAGGGCGTTAGCCAAAAACATTCAGTACTTC. It yields the protein CASSDRALAKNIQYF.

The CDR3 coding sequence is TGTGCCAGCAGCGGGGGACAGGGCGCCCAGCCCCAGCATTTT. The encoded protein is CASSGGQGAQPQHF. This chain connects TRBV2 to TRBJ1-5; TRBD1 aligns across 9 bases. The CDR3 length is 14 residues. CDR1 SNHLY and CDR2 FYNNEI come from the germline V gene. V was clipped by 6 bases and J by 7 bases; unmatched bases: 7.

The gene calls are TRBV27 and TRBJ1-4; no clear D gene. CDR3 size: 16 residues. The germline CDR1 and CDR2 sequences are MNHEY and SMNVEV (reference sequence). Trimming cost V 4 bases and J 0 bases, with 12 bases left between them. CDR3 region: CASSSSAAATNEKLFF. The CDR3 DNA follows: TGTGCCAGCAGTTCTTCCGCGGCGGCAACTAATGAAAAACTGTTTTTT.

The rearrangement links TRBV2 to TRBJ2-1, with TRBD1 identical over 9 bases. Germline V lookup: CDR1 SNHLY, CDR2 FYNNEI. Trimming cost V 7 bases and J 8 bases; bases outside gene matches: 12. This CDR3 contains 15 residues. The CDR3 DNA sequence: TGTGCCAGCAAGAGAGGAACAGGGGGCGTGGATGAGCAGTTCTTC. Translated, it gives CASKRGTGGVDEQFF. Drawing the rest from reference TRBV2 and TRBJ2-1, the complete variable domain is EPEVTQTPSHQVTQMGQEVILRCVPISNHLYFYWYRQILGQKVEFLVSFYNNEISEKSEIFDDQFSVERPDGSNFTLKIRSTKLEDSAMYFCASKRGTGGVDEQFFGPGTRLTVL.

The chain is built from TRBV6-6 and TRBJ2-7; D call uncertain. The CDR3 runs 11 residues. The germline gives CDR1 MNHNY, CDR2 SVGAGI (reference sequence). Trimming took off 4 bases at V and 5 bases at J, with 6 bases between the two ends. The CDR3 region is CASSLLDEQYF. CDR3 nucleotides: TGTGCCAGCAGTTTACTGGACGAGCAGTACTTC.

The sample holds a few counts of this clone. The rearrangement links TRBV7-2 to TRBJ1-2, with TRBD1 matching 9 bases. Germline-derived CDR1 and CDR2 are SGHTA and FQGNSA. The CDR3 has 12 residues. V was clipped by 4 bases and J by 14 bases; unmatched bases: 8. The CDR3 DNA follows: TGTGCCAGCAGCTACTACAGGGGGCCGGGAACCTTC. Its translation is CASSYYRGPGTF.

The table lists this clone with a few counts. The chain links TRBV7-2 to TRBJ2-7; TRBD1 matches at 7 bases. The J segment lost 2 bases and the V segment lost 6 bases, leaving 10 bases of the junction unmatched. The germline gives CDR1 SGHTA, CDR2 FQGNSA. This CDR3 has 15 amino acids. The CDR3 spells CASSRQGTGPYEQYF. The DNA of the CDR3 is TGTGCCAGCAGTCGACAGGGAACGGGTCCCTACGAGCAGTACTTC.

The genes are TRBV25-1 and TRBJ1-2, with 9 bases matching TRBD1. In germline, CDR1 is MGHDK, CDR2 SYGVNS. This CDR3 region has 15 residues. Losses at the gene ends were 4 bases for V and 4 bases for J; bases not matched to a gene: 7. The CDR3 loop reads CASSGAGQGPYGYTF. CDR3 sequence (DNA): TGTGCCAGCAGTGGGGCGGGACAGGGTCCCTATGGCTACACCTTC.

This sequence joins TRBV5-1 and TRBJ2-2, with 7 bases identical to TRBD1. The trim removed 3 bases at V and 7 bases at J, leaving 3 bases unmatched. CDR1 SGHRS and CDR2 YFSETQ come from the germline V gene. The CDR3 totals 13 residues. CDR3 sequence (DNA): TGCGCCAGCAGCTCAGGGACAGTCGGGGAGCTGTTTTTT. This encodes CASSSGTVGELFF. Combining the CDR3 with reference TRBV5-1 and TRBJ2-2 gives the whole variable domain KAGVTQTPRYLIKTRGQQVTLSCSPISGHRSVSWYQQTPGQGLQFLFEYFSETQRNKGNFPGRFSGRQFSNSRSEMNVSTLELGDSALYLCASSSGTVGELFFGEGSRLTVL.

The chain is built from TRBV5-6 and TRBJ1-3, with D unresolved. The CDR3 runs 14 residues. The V gene's germline CDR1 is SGHDT and CDR2 YYEEEE. V was cut by 4 bases and J by 4 bases, with 12 bases left in between. As DNA, the CDR3 is TGTGCCAGCAGCCTTGGTATCGGGGGAAACACCATATATTTT. Translation gives CASSLGIGGNTIYF.

The J gene is TRBJ1-3, the V gene TRBV9; D remains ambiguous. The length of the CDR3 is 14 residues. The germline V gene encodes CDR1 SGDLS and CDR2 YYNGEE. V lost 4 bases and J lost 4, with 12 bases in between. The CDR3 bases are TGTGCCAGCAGCCTTAACTCCGTAGGAAACACCATATATTTT. Translating it yields CASSLNSVGNTIYF.